The 17 T cell receptor beta chains presented below share a single source sample, sequenced in a study of shared clonotypes between healthy human individuals (TCRdb year 2020). Library generation was performed with the immunoSEQ multiplex PCR assay. TCRdb took this table from immuneACCESS and kept in-frame rearrangements with V and J called. Such tables lack part of the clones; where checked against another copy, unresolved V genes explain under half of the gap, and the rest is unexplained. This sample has hundreds of thousands of clones in its table, and about three quarters of those were observed once. Under 2% of the sample is in the top ten clones. Sequenced: memory CD4+ T cells sorted from blood. This specimen's cell subset or site label, interpreted: CD45RA-negative fraction. These receptors all stem from a young woman in good health.

This chain connects TRBV2 to TRBJ1-6, with D possibly being TRBD1 (6 bases). The CDR3 is 16 amino acids. Germline CDR1 SNHLY, CDR2 FYNNEI. V lost 5 bases and J 9 bases, leaving 20 bases between the germline ends. The CDR3 loop reads CASSRITGYIGSPLHF. CDR3 sequence (DNA): TGTGCCAGCAGTCGGATCACAGGGTACATCGGTTCACCCCTCCACTTT. Full variable domain (remainder filled in from reference TRBV2 and TRBJ1-6): EPEVTQTPSHQVTQMGQEVILRCVPISNHLYFYWYRQILGQKVEFLVSFYNNEISEKSEIFDDQFSVERPDGSNFTLKIRSTKLEDSAMYFCASSRITGYIGSPLHFGNGTRLTVT.

This clone was detected only once. This rearrangement joins TRBV19 to TRBJ2-5, with TRBD1 identical over 7 bases. The germline gives CDR1 LNHDA, CDR2 SQIVND (reference sequence). Losses at the gene ends were 5 bases for V and 3 bases for J; bases not matched to a gene: 9. The CDR3 covers 15 residues. The DNA of the CDR3 is TGTGCCAGTAGTGTCGGGACAGTCTTGAAAGAGACCCAGTACTTC. This gives the protein CASSVGTVLKETQYF.

CDR3 in amino acids: CASSPTGGLNTGELFF. CDR3 sequence (DNA): TGTGCCAGCAGCCCTACCGGGGGCCTCAACACCGGGGAGCTGTTTTTT. The rearrangement links TRBV6-6 to TRBJ2-2, with D perhaps assigned TRBD1 or TRBD2 (6 bases each). Germline V gene lookup returns CDR1 MNHNY and CDR2 SVGAGI (reference sequence). This CDR3 contains 16 residues. The V end lost 6 bases, the J end lost 2 bases, and 16 bases lay between the germline ends.

V and J are TRBV7-2 and TRBJ1-1, with 7 bases identical to TRBD1. Trimming cost V 5 bases and J 4 bases; bases outside gene matches: 7. The germline V gene has CDR1 SGHTA and CDR2 FQGNSA. This CDR3 spans 14 amino acids. This chain's CDR3 is CASSAGQWGTEAFF. The CDR3 DNA is TGTGCCAGCAGCGCGGGACAGTGGGGCACTGAAGCTTTCTTT.

The V gene is TRBV5-1, the J gene TRBJ2-5; D unclear. The CDR3 covers 14 residues. Trimming shortened V by 0 bases and J by 7 bases, and 13 bases separated the two germline ends. Per germline, CDR1 SGHRS and CDR2 YFSETQ. The CDR3 bases are TGCGCCAGCAGCTTGGAGACAAGCTGGGGGACCCAGTACTTC. Translating it yields CASSLETSWGTQYF.

The chain employs TRBV28 and TRBJ2-1; 11 bases align to TRBD1. The ends lost 4 bases at V and 7 bases at J; junction bases unmatched: 3. Germline V lookup: CDR1 MDHEN, CDR2 SYDVKM. The CDR3 extends over 14 amino acids. The CDR3 region is CASSSGTGGNEQFF. In DNA form, the CDR3 reads TGTGCCAGCAGTTCCGGGACAGGGGGTAATGAGCAGTTCTTC. Together with reference TRBV28 and TRBJ2-1, the CDR3 gives the full variable domain: DVKVTQSSRYLVKRTGEKVFLECVQDMDHENMFWYRQDPGLGLRLIYFSYDVKMKEKGDIPEGYSVSREKKERFSLILESASTNQTSMYLCASSSGTGGNEQFFGPGTRLTVL.

This rearrangement joins TRBV19 to TRBJ1-5, with D perhaps TRBD1 (5 bases). V gave up 9 bases and J gave up 0 bases, with 15 bases separating them. Germline CDR1 reads LNHDA; CDR2 reads SQIVND (reference sequence). CDR3 size: 15 residues. CDR3 in DNA: TGTGCCAGCCGGGGGGGGATCTATAGCAATCAGCCCCAGCATTTT. It codes for CASRGGIYSNQPQHF.

The chain uses TRBV14 and TRBJ2-1; 11 bases agree with TRBD2. Trimming took 5 bases from V and 0 from J; bases not matched to a gene: 6. Germline V gene lookup returns CDR1 SGHDN and CDR2 FVKESK. This CDR3 comprises 17 residues. This chain's CDR3 is CASSNSGLAASYNEQFF. CDR3 bases: TGTGCCAGCAGCAACTCGGGACTAGCGGCCTCCTACAATGAGCAGTTCTTC.

The CDR3 bases are TGTGCCAGCAATCCAGGTTCCTCCTACAATGAGCAGTTCTTC. This gives the protein CASNPGSSYNEQFF. The chain uses TRBV6-1 and TRBJ2-1; no clear D gene. V was clipped by 7 bases and J by 0 bases, with 10 bases between them. CDR1 is MNHNS, CDR2 SASEGT, per germline. The CDR3 loop spans 14 amino acids.

The chain joins TRBV4-1 to TRBJ1-1; D is undetermined. This CDR3 comprises 15 residues. Germline CDR1 is MGHRA and CDR2 is YSYEKL. V lost 3 bases and J lost 3, with 14 bases in between. CDR3 region: CASSQDWGGDTEAFF. CDR3 DNA sequence: TGCGCCAGCAGCCAGGACTGGGGTGGGGACACTGAAGCTTTCTTT.

The V call is TRBV6-1, the J call TRBJ2-7, with D tentatively TRBD2 (5 bases). The V end was cut by 6 bases, the J end by 5 bases, with 17 bases between. Germline V CDR1 and CDR2: MNHNS, SASEGT. The CDR3 sequence is 14 residues long. As DNA, the CDR3 is TGTGCCAGCAGACCCGGACTTAATGTCAACGAGCAGTACTTC. Translation: CASRPGLNVNEQYF.

The chain carries TRBV2 and TRBJ2-6; D is unclear. CDR3 length: 13 residues. V was trimmed by 8 bases and J by 2 bases, leaving 7 bases between them. Germline CDR1 is SNHLY and CDR2 is FYNNEI. CDR3 residues: CASARAGANVLTF. The DNA for the CDR3 is TGTGCCAGCGCTCGGGCTGGGGCCAACGTCCTGACTTTC. Drawing the rest from reference TRBV2 and TRBJ2-6, the complete variable domain is EPEVTQTPSHQVTQMGQEVILRCVPISNHLYFYWYRQILGQKVEFLVSFYNNEISEKSEIFDDQFSVERPDGSNFTLKIRSTKLEDSAMYFCASARAGANVLTFGAGSRLTVL.

This clone was picked up one time. The chain couples TRBV27 to TRBJ2-2; D gene unclear. The CDR3 is made up of 14 amino acids. Trimming cost V 4 bases and J 0 bases, with 6 bases left between them. Germline CDR1 MNHEY, CDR2 SMNVEV (reference sequence). CDR3 sequence: CASSSRTNTGELFF. CDR3 nucleotide sequence: TGTGCCAGCAGTTCCCGAACGAACACCGGGGAGCTGTTTTTT.

The V and J genes are TRBV6-1 and TRBJ2-5; TRBD1 matches at 9 bases. This CDR3 is 13 amino acids long. In germline, CDR1 is MNHNS, CDR2 SASEGT. The junction had 12 bases not matched to a gene; V was cut back by 10 bases and J by 9 bases. The CDR3 spells CAILQGALGAQYF. The CDR3 region has the DNA TGTGCCATTCTACAGGGGGCCCTAGGGGCCCAGTACTTC.

The chain links TRBV5-4 to TRBJ2-2; D is undetermined. CDR1 is SGHNT, CDR2 YYREEE, per germline (reference sequence). The CDR3 spans 15 residues. V lost 4 bases to trimming and J lost 7 bases, with 17 bases between them. The chain's CDR3 is CASSQDPQLGGELFF. CDR3 sequence (DNA): TGTGCCAGCAGCCAAGATCCACAGTTAGGCGGGGAGCTGTTTTTT.

This clone was picked up one time. The rearrangement links TRBV20-1 to TRBJ2-5; the D is unclear. Germline V gene lookup returns CDR1 DFQATT and CDR2 SNEGSKA (reference sequence). The CDR3 consists of 11 residues. V was shortened by 5 bases and J by 5 bases, with 9 bases between the two germline ends. The CDR3: CSAAAIETQYF. CDR3 nucleotide sequence: TGCAGTGCTGCGGCTATTGAGACCCAGTACTTC.

Here the CDR3 reads CASSLGTGKGQPQHF. The CDR3 coding sequence is TGTGCCAGCAGTTTGGGGACAGGGAAAGGCCAGCCCCAGCATTTT. The chain couples TRBV27 to TRBJ1-5; 9 bases match TRBD1. The CDR3 contains 15 residues. V gave up 3 bases and J gave up 7 bases; unmatched junction bases: 7. Germline V gene lookup returns CDR1 MNHEY and CDR2 SMNVEV (reference sequence).